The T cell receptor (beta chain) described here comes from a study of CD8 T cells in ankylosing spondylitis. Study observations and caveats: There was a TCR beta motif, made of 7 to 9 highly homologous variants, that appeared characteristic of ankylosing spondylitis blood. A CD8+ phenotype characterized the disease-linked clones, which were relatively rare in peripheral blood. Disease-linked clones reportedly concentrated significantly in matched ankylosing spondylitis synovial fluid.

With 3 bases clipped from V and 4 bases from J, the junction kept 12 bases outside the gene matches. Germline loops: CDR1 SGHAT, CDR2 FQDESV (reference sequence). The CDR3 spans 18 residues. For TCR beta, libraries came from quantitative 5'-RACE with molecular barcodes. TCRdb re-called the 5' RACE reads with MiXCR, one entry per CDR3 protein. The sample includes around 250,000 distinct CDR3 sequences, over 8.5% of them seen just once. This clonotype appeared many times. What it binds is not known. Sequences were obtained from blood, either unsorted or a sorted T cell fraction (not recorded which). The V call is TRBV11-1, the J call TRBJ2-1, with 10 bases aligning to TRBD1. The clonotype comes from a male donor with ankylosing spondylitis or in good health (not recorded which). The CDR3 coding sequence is TGTGCCAGCAGCTTCGAGAAGGACCGACAGGGGGCTTACAATGAGCAGTTCTTC. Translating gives CASSFEKDRQGAYNEQFF. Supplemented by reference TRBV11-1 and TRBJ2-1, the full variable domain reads EAEVAQSPRYKITEKSQAVAFWCDPISGHATLYWYRQILGQGPELLVQFQDESVVDDSQLPKDRFSAERLKGVDSTLKIQPAELGDSAMYLCASSFEKDRQGAYNEQFFGPGTRLTVL.